This T cell receptor beta chain was sequenced for a study of CD8+ T cells in alopecia areata. Points from the study as a whole: Many expanded lesional clones remained in scalp and blood on tofacitinib.

Germline V CDR1 and CDR2: MNHEY, SMNVEV (reference sequence). V was shortened by 6 bases and J by 4 bases, with 12 bases between the two germline ends. The CDR3 sequence is 13 residues long. On this clone: Its target is unknown. The sample contains more than one DNA sequence encoding this CDR3.

Documented treatment: oral pan-JAK inhibitor, 5-10 mg twice daily. As the sequencing template, cDNA was produced by extracting RNA and reverse transcribing it. TCRdb keeps only in-frame clones here, not all; method: immunoSEQ multiplex PCR. Seen here are about 210,000 clones, approximately 67% observed once, and the top ten hold 1.2%. Sequencing was performed on CD4+ T cells sorted from blood, taken around week 42, from a patient treated with tofacitinib. The chain employs TRBV27 and TRBJ2-5; D is tentatively TRBD1 or TRBD2 (6 bases each). The receptor was derived from a human donor with alopecia areata. The CDR3 bases are TGTGCCAGCAGCCGGGGGCGGGGAGAGACCCAGTACTTC. This translates into CASSRGRGETQYF.